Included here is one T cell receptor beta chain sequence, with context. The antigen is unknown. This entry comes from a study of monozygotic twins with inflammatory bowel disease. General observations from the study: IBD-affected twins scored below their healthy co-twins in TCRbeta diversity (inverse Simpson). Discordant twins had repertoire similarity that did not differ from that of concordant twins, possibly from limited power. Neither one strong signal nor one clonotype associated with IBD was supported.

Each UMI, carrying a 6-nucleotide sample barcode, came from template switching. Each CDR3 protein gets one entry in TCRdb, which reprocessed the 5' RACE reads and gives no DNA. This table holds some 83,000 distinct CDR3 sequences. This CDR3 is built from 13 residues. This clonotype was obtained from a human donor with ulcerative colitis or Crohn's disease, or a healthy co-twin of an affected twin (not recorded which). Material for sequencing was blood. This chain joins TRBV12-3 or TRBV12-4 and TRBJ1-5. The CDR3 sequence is CASRGLGNQPQHF.